This TCR beta chain was obtained from a study of radiation and T cells in renal cell carcinoma. The protocol was immunoSEQ multiplex PCR, while the TCRdb copy is restricted to in-frame clones and leaves out a portion. Among fewer than 80,000 clones listed, 70% to 90% were seen once. The junction had 3 bases not matched to a gene; V was cut back by 0 bases and J by 10 bases. The CDR3 consists of 14 residues. Germline V gives CDR1 SGHRS, CDR2 YFSETQ. Time point here: blood 4 weeks post-SBRT, at nephrectomy. Indicated treatment: 15 Gy SBRT to primary tumor, nephrectomy 4 weeks later. Specimen: blood, collected from a patient whose treatment included radiotherapy and nephrectomy. This TCR derives from a woman aged 55-69 years with renal cell carcinoma. The chain combines TRBV5-1 with TRBJ2-1; 11 nucleotides agree with TRBD2. CDR3 sequence: CASSLATSGGEQFF. The CDR3 nucleotides read TGCGCCAGCAGCTTGGCAACTAGCGGGGGAGAGCAGTTCTTC.